This T cell receptor beta chain was captured in a study of T cell changes during pregnancy in multiple sclerosis. Assay used: immunoSEQ multiplex PCR; TCRdb lists only in-frame clones, some missing. The sample shows some 80,000 clones, 80% to 95% of them seen only once. The CDR3 totals 12 residues. Trimming took off 8 bases at V and 2 bases at J, with 10 bases between the two ends. Germline CDR1 SNHLY, CDR2 FYNNEI. Specimen: peripheral blood, collected in the first trimester of pregnancy. The chain has TRBV2 and TRBJ2-7, with D tentatively TRBD1 (5 bases). The TCR was taken from a female donor with multiple sclerosis, enrolled in a pregnancy study. As DNA, the CDR3 is TGTGCCAGCGGGGCAGGGACCTACGAGCAGTACTTC. Translating it yields CASGAGTYEQYF.